This TCR beta chain was sequenced in a study of T cells in Graves' hyperthyroidism and ophthalmopathy. It was 8.5 to 10 ml of fresh peripheral blood that supplied the PBMCs. This clonotype was seen only a few times. The CDR3 has 17 residues. Unmatched junction bases numbered 8, after V lost 3 bases and J lost 0 bases. Looked up from germline, CDR1 is MDHEN and CDR2 is SYDVKM. Amplification of TCR beta CDR3 regions used RNA as the template. First-round RT-PCR with HTBI primers amplified the TCR CDR3 region. MiXCR was run by TCRdb on the multiplex PCR reads, yielding one entry per CDR3 protein. The sample records under 450,000 distinct CDR3 sequences, more than 15% being singletons.

The sequenced sample consisted of blood. The TCR comes from a woman younger than 30 with Graves' hyperthyroidism. The V call is TRBV28, the J call TRBJ2-1; 7 bases line up with TRBD2. CDR3 nucleotides: TGTGCCAGCAGTTTCCGAAGAGGACTAGTCTCCTACAATGAGCAGTTCTTC. This codes for CASSFRRGLVSYNEQFF. Full variable domain (missing parts from reference TRBV28 and TRBJ2-1): DVKVTQSSRYLVKRTGEKVFLECVQDMDHENMFWYRQDPGLGLRLIYFSYDVKMKEKGDIPEGYSVSREKKERFSLILESASTNQTSMYLCASSFRRGLVSYNEQFFGPGTRLTVL.